The T cell receptor (beta chain) described here comes from a study of T cell responses to AZD1222 COVID-19 vaccine. Study in general: Whether given at about 4 or about 12 weeks, second doses were pooled.

The data were produced by immunoSEQ multiplex PCR, yet TCRdb's version contains in-frame clones alone and is incomplete. The repertoire holds about 94,000 clones, more than 70% seen once, with about an eighth in the top ten. The germline V gene encodes CDR1 LGHNT and CDR2 FRNRAP. The V end was cut by 6 bases, the J end by 2 bases, with 7 bases between. CDR3 length: 12 amino acids. This sequence joins TRBV12-5 and TRBJ1-2; D is unresolved. This clonotype was obtained from an adult in good health. The starting material was peripheral blood, obtained on day 0 of AZD1222 vaccination. The CDR3 sequence is CASGGVNYGYTF. In DNA, the CDR3 is TGTGCTAGTGGGGGAGTCAACTATGGCTACACCTTC.